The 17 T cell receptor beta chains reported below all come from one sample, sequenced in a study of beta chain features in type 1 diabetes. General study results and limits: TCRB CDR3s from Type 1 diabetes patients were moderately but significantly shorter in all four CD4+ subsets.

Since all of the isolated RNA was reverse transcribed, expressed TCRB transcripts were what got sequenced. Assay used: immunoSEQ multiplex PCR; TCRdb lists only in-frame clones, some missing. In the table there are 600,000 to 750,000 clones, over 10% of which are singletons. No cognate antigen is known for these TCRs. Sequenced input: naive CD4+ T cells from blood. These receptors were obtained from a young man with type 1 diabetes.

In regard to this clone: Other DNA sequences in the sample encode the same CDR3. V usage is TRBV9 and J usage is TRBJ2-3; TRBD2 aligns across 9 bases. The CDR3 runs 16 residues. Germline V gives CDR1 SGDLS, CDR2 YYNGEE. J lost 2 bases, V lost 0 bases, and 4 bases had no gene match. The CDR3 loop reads CASSVGASGNTDTQYF. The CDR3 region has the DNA TGTGCCAGCAGCGTAGGGGCTAGCGGGAACACAGATACGCAGTATTTT.

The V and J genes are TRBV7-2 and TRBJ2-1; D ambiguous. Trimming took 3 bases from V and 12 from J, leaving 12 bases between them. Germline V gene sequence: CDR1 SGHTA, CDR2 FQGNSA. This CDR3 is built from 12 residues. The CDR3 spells CASSFNSLGQFF. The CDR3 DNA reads TGTGCCAGCAGCTTCAACAGCCTCGGGCAGTTCTTC.

The CDR3 spells CASSLYTGTGGDGYTF. CDR3 in DNA: TGTGCCAGCAGTTTATACACCGGGACAGGGGGCGATGGCTACACCTTC. The J gene is TRBJ1-2, the V gene TRBV28; 12 bases agree with TRBD1. Germline trimming cut 1 base from V and 6 bases from J; bases unmatched to any gene: 6. The CDR3 is 16 amino acids. CDR1 MDHEN and CDR2 SYDVKM come from the germline V gene.

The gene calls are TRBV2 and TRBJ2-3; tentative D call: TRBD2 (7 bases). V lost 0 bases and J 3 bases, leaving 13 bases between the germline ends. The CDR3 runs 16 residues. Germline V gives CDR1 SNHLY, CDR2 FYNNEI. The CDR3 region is CASSEAGGAWTDTQYF. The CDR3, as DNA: TGTGCCAGCAGTGAAGCTGGGGGGGCTTGGACAGATACGCAGTATTTT.

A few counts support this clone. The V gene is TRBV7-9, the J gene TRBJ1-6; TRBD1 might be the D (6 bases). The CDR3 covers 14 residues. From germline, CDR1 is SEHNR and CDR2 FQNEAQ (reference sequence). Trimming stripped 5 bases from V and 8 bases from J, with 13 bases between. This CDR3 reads CASSLTGIHSPLHF. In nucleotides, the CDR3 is TGTGCCAGCAGCCTAACAGGGATTCATTCACCCCTCCACTTT.

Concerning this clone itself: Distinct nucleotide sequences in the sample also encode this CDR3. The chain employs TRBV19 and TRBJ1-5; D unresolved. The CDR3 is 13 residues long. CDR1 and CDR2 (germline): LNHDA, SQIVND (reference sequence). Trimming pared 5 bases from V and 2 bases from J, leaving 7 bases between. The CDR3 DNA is TGTGCCAGTAGTCCAGGTGGCAATCAGCCCCAGCATTTT. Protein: CASSPGGNQPQHF. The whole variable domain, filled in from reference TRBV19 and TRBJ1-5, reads DGGITQSPKYLFRKEGQNVTLSCEQNLNHDAMYWYRQDPGQGLRLIYYSQIVNDFQKGDIAEGYSVSREKKESFPLTVTSAQKNPTAFYLCASSPGGNQPQHFGDGTRLSIL.

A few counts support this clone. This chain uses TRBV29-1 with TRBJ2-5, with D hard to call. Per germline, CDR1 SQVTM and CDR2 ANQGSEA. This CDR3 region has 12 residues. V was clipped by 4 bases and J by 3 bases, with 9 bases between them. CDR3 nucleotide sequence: TGCAGCGTTGGCCTACTGGAAGAGACCCAGTACTTC. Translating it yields CSVGLLEETQYF.

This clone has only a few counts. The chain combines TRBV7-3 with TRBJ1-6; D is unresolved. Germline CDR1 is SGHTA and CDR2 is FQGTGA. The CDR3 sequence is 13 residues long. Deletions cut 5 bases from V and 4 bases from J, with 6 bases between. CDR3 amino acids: CASSPSYNSPLHF. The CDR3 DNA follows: TGTGCCAGCAGCCCGTCTTATAATTCACCCCTCCACTTT.

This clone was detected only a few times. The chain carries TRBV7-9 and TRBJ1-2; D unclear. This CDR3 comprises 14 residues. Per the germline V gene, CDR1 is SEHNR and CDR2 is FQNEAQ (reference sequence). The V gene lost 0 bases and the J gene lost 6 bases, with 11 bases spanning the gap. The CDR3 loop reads CASSLAVEGNGYTF. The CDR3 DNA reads TGTGCCAGCAGCTTAGCGGTGGAGGGTAATGGCTACACCTTC.

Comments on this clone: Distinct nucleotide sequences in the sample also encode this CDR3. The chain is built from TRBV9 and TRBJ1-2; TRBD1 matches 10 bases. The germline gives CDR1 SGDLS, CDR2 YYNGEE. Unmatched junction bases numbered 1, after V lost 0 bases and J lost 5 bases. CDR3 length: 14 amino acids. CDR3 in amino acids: CASSVEDRGYGYTF. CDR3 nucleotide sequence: TGTGCCAGCAGCGTAGAGGACAGGGGGTATGGCTACACCTTC.

The CDR3, as DNA: TGTGCCAGCAGTTACTCTGACAGGTGGGGTGGCTACACCTTC. The encoded protein is CASSYSDRWGGYTF. J is TRBJ1-2 and V is TRBV6-5; D possibly corresponds to TRBD1 (6 bases). The CDR3 covers 14 residues. V was clipped by 0 bases and J by 7 bases, with 12 bases between them. Looked up from germline, CDR1 is MNHEY and CDR2 is SVGAGI.

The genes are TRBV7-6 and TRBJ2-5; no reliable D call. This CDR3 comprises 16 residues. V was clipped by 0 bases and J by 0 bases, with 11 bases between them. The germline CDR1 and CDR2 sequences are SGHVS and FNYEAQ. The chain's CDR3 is CASSLALNTNQETQYF. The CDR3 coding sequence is TGTGCCAGCAGCTTAGCTTTGAACACTAACCAAGAGACCCAGTACTTC.

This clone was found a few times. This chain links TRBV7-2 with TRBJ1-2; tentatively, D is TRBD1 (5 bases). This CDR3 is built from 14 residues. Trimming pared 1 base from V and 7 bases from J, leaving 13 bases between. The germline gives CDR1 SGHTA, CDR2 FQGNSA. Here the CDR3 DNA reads TGTGCCAGCAGCTTAGAGGGACCCACGACTGGCTACACCTTC. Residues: CASSLEGPTTGYTF.

CDR3 sequence: CASSYSGTDTQYF. The DNA for the CDR3 is TGTGCCAGCAGCTATTCGGGTACAGATACGCAGTATTTT. V gene TRBV7-2 combines with J gene TRBJ2-3, with no clear D. Germline lookup yields CDR1 SGHTA and CDR2 FQGNSA. The V and J ends lost 4 bases and 3 bases respectively, with 8 bases between them. CDR3 length: 13 amino acids.

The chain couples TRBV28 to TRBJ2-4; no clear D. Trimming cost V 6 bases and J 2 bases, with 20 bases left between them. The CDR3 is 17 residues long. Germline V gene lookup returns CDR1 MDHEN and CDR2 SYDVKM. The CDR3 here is CASSPPTLGPTKNIQYF. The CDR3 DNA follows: TGTGCCAGCAGCCCCCCCACATTGGGCCCGACCAAAAACATTCAGTACTTC.

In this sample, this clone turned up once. This chain's CDR3 is CASSYSIGTGDGYTF. CDR3 in DNA: TGTGCCAGCAGTTACTCGATAGGGACAGGTGATGGCTACACCTTC. The rearrangement uses TRBV6-6 and TRBJ1-2; the match to TRBD1 covers 8 bases. The CDR3 loop spans 15 amino acids. Unmatched junction bases numbered 6, after V lost 0 bases and J lost 6 bases. Per the germline V gene, CDR1 is MNHNY and CDR2 is SVGAGI (reference sequence).

The CDR3 here is CASREGTAYGYTF. The CDR3 DNA sequence: TGTGCCAGTAGGGAGGGGACAGCGTATGGCTACACCTTC. The J gene is TRBJ1-2, the V gene TRBV19, with TRBD1 matching 7 bases. The ends lost 6 bases at V and 5 bases at J; junction bases unmatched: 6. This CDR3 has 13 amino acids. From germline, CDR1 is LNHDA and CDR2 SQIVND (reference sequence).